Each of the 5 T cell receptor beta chains below was sequenced from the same sample in a study. The sorted Tregs were CD4+CD25+CD127-/low cells. A single record per CDR3 protein comes from TCRdb applying MiXCR to the 5' RACE reads. Found here are about 57,000 distinct CDR3 sequences, 26% of them singletons; the top ten hold roughly 2.3%. Sequencing input: tumor-infiltrating Tregs sorted from the breast tumor. These TCRs come from a female donor with breast cancer.

V and J are TRBV4-1 and TRBJ1-2; D ambiguous. CDR3 length: 15 residues. With 0 bases removed from V and 2 bases from J, the gap between germline ends came to 10 bases. In germline, CDR1 is MGHRA, CDR2 YSYEKL. CDR3 coding DNA: TGCGCCAGCAGCCAAGATTTCTCCCCGAACTATGGCTACACCTTC. Translated, it gives CASSQDFSPNYGYTF.

The rearrangement joins TRBV5-1 to TRBJ2-1; 8 nucleotides match TRBD1. Germline lookup yields CDR1 SGHRS and CDR2 YFSETQ. The CDR3 extends over 14 amino acids. Unmatched junction bases numbered 8, after V lost 4 bases and J lost 8 bases. The CDR3 protein is CASSGGQDGDEQFF. The CDR3 DNA is TGCGCCAGCAGCGGGGGACAGGACGGCGATGAGCAGTTCTTC.

The V and J genes are TRBV5-1 and TRBJ2-5; perhaps TRBD2 as D (5 bases). The CDR3 has 13 amino acids. Trimming took off 7 bases at V and 6 bases at J, with 16 bases between the two ends. Germline assignment: CDR1 SGHRS and CDR2 YFSETQ. CDR3 residues: CASQEEVGKTQYF. The CDR3 coding sequence is TGCGCCAGCCAAGAGGAGGTTGGCAAGACCCAGTACTTC.

The table lists this clonotype with a few counts. This chain connects TRBV12-3 or TRBV12-4 to TRBJ2-5; D is possibly TRBD1 (6 bases). The CDR3 has 13 amino acids. V lost 3 bases and J 1 base, leaving 6 bases between the germline ends. CDR3 protein: CASSFRGQETQYF. The CDR3 DNA is TGTGCCAGCAGTTTCAGGGGCCAAGAGACCCAGTACTTC.

Ten or more counts support this clonotype. The chain recombines TRBV2 with TRBJ2-2; D remains ambiguous. In germline, CDR1 is SNHLY, CDR2 FYNNEI. Trimming cost V 7 bases and J 4 bases, with 4 bases left between them. The CDR3 sequence is 11 residues long. Here the CDR3 reads CASISTGELFF. The DNA for the CDR3 is TGTGCCAGCATCTCCACCGGGGAGCTGTTTTTT.